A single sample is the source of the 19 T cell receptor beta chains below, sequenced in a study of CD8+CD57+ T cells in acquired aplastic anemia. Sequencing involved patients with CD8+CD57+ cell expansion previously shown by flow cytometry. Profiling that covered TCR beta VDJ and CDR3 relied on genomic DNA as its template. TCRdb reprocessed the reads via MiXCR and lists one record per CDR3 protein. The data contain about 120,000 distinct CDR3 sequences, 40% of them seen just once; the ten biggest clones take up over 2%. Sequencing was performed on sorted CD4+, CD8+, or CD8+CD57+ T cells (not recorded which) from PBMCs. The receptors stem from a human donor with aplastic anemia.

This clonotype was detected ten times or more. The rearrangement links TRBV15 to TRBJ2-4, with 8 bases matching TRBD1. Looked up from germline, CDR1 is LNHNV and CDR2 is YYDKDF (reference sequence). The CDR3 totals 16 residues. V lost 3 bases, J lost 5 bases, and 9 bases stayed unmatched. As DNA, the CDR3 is TGTGCCACCAGCAGGACTAACGGACAGGGTGAAAACATTCAGTACTTC. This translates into CATSRTNGQGENIQYF.

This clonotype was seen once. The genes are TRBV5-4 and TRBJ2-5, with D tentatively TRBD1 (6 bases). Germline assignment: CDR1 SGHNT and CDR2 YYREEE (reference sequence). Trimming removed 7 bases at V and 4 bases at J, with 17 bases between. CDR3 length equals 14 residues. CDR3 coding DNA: TGTGCCAGCGGCTCCCGGGACACCATAGAGACCCAGTACTTC. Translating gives CASGSRDTIETQYF.

The CDR3 reads CASTPGRKNTEAFF. CDR3 DNA sequence: TGTGCCAGCACCCCCGGACGAAAGAACACTGAAGCTTTCTTT. The chain is built from TRBV6-1 and TRBJ1-1, with no clear D. Germline-derived CDR1 and CDR2 are MNHNS and SASEGT. V lost 7 bases and J 1 base, leaving 13 bases between the germline ends. There are 14 residues in the CDR3.

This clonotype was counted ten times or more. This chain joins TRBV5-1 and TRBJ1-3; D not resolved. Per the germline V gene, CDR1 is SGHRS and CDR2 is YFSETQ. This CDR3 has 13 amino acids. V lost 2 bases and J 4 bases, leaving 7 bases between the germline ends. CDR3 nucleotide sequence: TGCGCCAGCAGCTTAGGGAGAGGAAACACCATATATTTT. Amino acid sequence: CASSLGRGNTIYF.

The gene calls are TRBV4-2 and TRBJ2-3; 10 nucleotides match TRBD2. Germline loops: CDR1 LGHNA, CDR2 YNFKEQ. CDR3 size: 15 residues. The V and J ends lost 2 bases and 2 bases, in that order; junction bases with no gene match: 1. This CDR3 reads CASSQTSGNTDTQYF. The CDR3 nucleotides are TGTGCCAGCAGCCAAACTAGCGGGAACACAGATACGCAGTATTTT.

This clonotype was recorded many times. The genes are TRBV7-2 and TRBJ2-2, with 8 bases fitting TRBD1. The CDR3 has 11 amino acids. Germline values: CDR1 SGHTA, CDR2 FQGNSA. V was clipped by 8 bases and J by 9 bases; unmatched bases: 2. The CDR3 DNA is TGTGCCAGCCGACAGGGGAGGGAGCTGTTTTTT. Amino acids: CASRQGRELFF.

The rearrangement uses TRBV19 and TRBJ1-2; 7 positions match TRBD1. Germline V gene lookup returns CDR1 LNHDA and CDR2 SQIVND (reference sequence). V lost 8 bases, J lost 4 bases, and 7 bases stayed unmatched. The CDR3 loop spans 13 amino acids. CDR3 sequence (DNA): TGTGCCAGTGGGGGACAGTACGTCTATGGCTACACCTTC. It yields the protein CASGGQYVYGYTF.

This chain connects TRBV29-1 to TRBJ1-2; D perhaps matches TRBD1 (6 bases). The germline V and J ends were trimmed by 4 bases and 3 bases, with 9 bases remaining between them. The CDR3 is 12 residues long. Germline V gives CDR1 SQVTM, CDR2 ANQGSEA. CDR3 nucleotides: TGCAGCGTTGGAGAGGGGGACTATGGCTACACCTTC. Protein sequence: CSVGEGDYGYTF.

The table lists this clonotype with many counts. The CDR3 is CASSIDLTGEAFF. CDR3 nucleotide sequence: TGTGCCAGTAGTATAGATCTTACAGGGGAAGCTTTCTTT. This chain uses TRBV19 with TRBJ1-1, with TRBD1 as a possible D gene (6 bases). The CDR3 runs 13 residues. Germline V gene data show CDR1 as LNHDA and CDR2 as SQIVND (reference sequence). V gave up 0 bases and J gave up 8 bases, with 10 bases separating them.

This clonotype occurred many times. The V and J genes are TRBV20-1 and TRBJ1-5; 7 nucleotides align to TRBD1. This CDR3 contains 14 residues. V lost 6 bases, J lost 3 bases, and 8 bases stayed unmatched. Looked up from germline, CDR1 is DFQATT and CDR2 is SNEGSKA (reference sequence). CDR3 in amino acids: CSAPQTGFNQPQHF. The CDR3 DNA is TGCAGTGCACCTCAGACAGGGTTCAATCAGCCCCAGCATTTT.

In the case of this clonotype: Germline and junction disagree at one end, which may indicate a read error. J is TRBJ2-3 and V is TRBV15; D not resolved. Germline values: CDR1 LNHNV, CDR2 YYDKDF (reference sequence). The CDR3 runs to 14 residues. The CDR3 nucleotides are TGTGCCACCAGCACGGACGGTTACACAGATACGCAGTGTTTT. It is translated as CATSTDGYTDTQCF.

This chain's CDR3 is CASSPWTSDTDTQYF. CDR3 in DNA: TGTGCCAGCAGCCCGTGGACTAGCGATACAGATACGCAGTATTTT. The chain uses TRBV11-1 and TRBJ2-3; 9 positions match TRBD2. Germline CDR1 SGHAT, CDR2 FQDESV (reference sequence). The ends lost 5 bases at V and 3 bases at J; junction bases unmatched: 6. The CDR3 totals 15 residues. The full variable domain, in which reference TRBV11-1 and TRBJ2-3 provide the parts outside the CDR3, is EAEVAQSPRYKITEKSQAVAFWCDPISGHATLYWYRQILGQGPELLVQFQDESVVDDSQLPKDRFSAERLKGVDSTLKIQPAELGDSAMYLCASSPWTSDTDTQYFGPGTRLTVL.

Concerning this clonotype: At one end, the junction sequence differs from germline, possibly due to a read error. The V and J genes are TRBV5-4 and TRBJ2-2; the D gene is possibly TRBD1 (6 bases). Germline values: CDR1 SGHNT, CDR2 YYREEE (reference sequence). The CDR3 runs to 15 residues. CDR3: CASKSGQPNTGELSF. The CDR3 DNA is TGTGCCAGCAAAAGCGGACAGCCGAACACCGGGGAGCTGTCTTTT.

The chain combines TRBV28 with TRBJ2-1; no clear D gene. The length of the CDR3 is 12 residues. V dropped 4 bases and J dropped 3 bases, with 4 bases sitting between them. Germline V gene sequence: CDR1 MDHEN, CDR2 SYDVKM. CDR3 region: CASSSRYNEQFF. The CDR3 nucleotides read TGTGCCAGCAGTTCCCGCTACAATGAGCAGTTCTTC. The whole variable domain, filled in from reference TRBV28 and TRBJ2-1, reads DVKVTQSSRYLVKRTGEKVFLECVQDMDHENMFWYRQDPGLGLRLIYFSYDVKMKEKGDIPEGYSVSREKKERFSLILESASTNQTSMYLCASSSRYNEQFFGPGTRLTVL.

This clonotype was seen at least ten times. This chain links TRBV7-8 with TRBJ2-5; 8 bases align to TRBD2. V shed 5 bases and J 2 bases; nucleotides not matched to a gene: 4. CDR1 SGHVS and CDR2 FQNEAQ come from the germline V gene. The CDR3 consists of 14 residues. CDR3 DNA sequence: TGTGCCAGCAGCCCAGCGGGGGTTCAAGAGACCCAGTACTTC. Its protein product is CASSPAGVQETQYF. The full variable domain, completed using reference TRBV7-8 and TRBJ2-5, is GAGVSQSPRYKVAKRGQDVALRCDPISGHVSLFWYQQALGQGPEFLTYFQNEAQLDKSGLPSDRFFAERPEGSVSTLKIQRTQQEDSAVYLCASSPAGVQETQYFGPGTRLLVL.

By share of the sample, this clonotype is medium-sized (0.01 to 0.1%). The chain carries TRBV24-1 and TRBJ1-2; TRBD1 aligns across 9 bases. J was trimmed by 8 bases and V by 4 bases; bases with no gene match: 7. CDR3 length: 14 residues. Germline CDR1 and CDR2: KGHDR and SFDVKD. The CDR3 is CATSDEQGALGYTF. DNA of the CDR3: TGTGCCACCAGTGACGAACAGGGGGCCTTGGGCTACACCTTC.

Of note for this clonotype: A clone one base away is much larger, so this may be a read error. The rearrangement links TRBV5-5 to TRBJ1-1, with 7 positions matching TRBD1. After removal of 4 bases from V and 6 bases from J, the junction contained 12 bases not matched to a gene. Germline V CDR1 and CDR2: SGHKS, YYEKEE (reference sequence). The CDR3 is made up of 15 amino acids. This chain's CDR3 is CASSPTGISAAEAFF. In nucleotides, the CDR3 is TGTGCCAGCAGCCCGACAGGGATTTCGGCCGCTGAAGCTTTCTTT.

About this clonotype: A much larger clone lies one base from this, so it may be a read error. The CDR3, as DNA: TGTGCCAGCAGTAAACAGGGGCAGGAGGGCGGCTACACCTTC. Amino acids: CASSKQGQEGGYTF. This rearrangement joins TRBV12-3 or TRBV12-4 to TRBJ1-2; 7 bases match TRBD1. Germline trimming cut 5 bases from V and 8 bases from J; bases unmatched to any gene: 11. The CDR3 extends over 14 amino acids.

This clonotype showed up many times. The CDR3 DNA follows: TGCAGCGTTGAGAACTTCCAACGCTCCTACGAGCAGTACGTC. Protein: CSVENFQRSYEQYV. The gene calls are TRBV29-1 and TRBJ2-7; D is unresolved. The germline V gene encodes CDR1 SQVTM and CDR2 ANQGSEA. V dropped 3 bases and J dropped 0 bases, with 12 bases sitting between them. The CDR3 is 14 residues long.